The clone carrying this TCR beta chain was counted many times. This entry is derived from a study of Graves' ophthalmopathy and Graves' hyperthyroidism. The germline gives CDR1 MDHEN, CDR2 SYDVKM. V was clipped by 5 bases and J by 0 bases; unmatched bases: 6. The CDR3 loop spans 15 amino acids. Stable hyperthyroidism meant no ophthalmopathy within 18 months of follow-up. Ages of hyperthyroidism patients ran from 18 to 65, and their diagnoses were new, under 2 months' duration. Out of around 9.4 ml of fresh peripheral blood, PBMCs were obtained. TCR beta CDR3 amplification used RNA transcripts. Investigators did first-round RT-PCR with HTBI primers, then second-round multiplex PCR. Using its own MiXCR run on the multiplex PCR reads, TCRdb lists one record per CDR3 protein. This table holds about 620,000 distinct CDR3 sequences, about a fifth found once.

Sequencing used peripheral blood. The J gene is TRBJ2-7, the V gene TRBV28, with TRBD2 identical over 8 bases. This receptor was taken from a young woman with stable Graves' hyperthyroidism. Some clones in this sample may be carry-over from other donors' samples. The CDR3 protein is CASSKLAVSSYEQYF. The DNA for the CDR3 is TGTGCCAGCAGTAAACTAGCGGTATCCTCCTACGAGCAGTACTTC.